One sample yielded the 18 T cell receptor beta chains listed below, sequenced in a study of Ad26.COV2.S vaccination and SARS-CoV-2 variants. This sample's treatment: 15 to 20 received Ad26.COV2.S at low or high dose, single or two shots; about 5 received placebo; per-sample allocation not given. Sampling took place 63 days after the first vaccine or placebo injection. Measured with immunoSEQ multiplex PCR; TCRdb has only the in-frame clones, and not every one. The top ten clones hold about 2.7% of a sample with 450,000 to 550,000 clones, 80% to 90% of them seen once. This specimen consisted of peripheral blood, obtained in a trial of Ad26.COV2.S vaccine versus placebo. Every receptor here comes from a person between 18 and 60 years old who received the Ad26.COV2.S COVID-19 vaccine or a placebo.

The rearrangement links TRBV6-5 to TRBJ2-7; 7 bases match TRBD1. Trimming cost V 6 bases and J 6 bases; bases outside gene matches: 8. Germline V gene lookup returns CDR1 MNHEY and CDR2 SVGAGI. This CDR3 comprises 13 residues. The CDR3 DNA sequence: TGTGCCAGCAGCTACCGGGACAGCGGCGAGCAGTACGTC. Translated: CASSYRDSGEQYV.

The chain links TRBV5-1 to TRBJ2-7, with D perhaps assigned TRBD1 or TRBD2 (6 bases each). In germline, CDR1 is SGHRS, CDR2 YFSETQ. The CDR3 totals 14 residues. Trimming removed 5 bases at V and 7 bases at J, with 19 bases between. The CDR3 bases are TGCGCCAGCAGGAGAATCGGGGGCTCCCGGGAGCAGTACGTC. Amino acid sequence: CASRRIGGSREQYV.

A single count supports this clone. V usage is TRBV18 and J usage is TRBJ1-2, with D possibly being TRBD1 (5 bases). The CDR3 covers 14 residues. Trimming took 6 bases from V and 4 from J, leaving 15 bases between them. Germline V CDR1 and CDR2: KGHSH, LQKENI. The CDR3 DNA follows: TGTGCCAGCTCCACGACGGGGGAGGCCTATGGCTACACCTTC. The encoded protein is CASSTTGEAYGYTF. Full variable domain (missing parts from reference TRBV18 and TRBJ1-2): NAGVMQNPRHLVRRRGQEARLRCSPMKGHSHVYWYRQLPEEGLKFMVYLQKENIIDESGMPKERFSAEFPKEGPSILRIQQVVRGDSAAYFCASSTTGEAYGYTFGSGTRLTVV.

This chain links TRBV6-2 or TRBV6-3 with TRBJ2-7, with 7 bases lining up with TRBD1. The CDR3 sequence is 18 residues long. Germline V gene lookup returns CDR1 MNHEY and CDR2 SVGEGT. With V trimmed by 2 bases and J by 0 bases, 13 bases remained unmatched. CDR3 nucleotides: TGTGCCAGCAGTTACGGGATCCCGGACAGGCCGAGCTCCTACGAGCAGTACTTC. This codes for CASSYGIPDRPSSYEQYF.

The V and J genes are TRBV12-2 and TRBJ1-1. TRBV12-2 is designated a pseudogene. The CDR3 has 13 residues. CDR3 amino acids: CASRLEGGSRAFF. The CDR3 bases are TGTGCAAGTCGCTTAGAGGGGGGGTCCCGGGCTTTCTTT.

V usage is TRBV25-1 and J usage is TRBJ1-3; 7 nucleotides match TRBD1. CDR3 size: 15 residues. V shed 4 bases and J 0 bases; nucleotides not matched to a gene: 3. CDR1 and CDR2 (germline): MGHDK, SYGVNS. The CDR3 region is CASSGGQNSGNTIYF. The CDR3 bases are TGTGCCAGCAGTGGGGGACAGAACTCTGGAAACACCATATATTTT.

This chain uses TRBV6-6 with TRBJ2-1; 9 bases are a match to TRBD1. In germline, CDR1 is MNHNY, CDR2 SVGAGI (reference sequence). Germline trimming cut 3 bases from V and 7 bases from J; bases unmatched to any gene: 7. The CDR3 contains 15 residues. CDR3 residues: CASSYEGQGLNEQFF. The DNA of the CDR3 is TGTGCCAGCAGTTATGAGGGACAGGGTTTAAATGAGCAGTTCTTC.

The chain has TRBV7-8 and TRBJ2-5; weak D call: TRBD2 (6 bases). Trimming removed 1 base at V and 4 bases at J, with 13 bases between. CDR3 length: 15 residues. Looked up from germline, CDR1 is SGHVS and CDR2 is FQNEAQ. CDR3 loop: CASSLERRGGETQYF. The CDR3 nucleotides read TGTGCCAGCAGCTTAGAGAGGAGGGGCGGAGAGACCCAGTACTTC.

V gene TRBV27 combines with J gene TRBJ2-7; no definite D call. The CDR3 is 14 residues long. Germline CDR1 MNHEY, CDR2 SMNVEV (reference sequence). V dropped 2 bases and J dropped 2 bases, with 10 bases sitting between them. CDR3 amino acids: CASSLTRSAYEQYF. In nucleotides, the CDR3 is TGTGCCAGCAGTTTAACTCGGTCCGCCTACGAGCAGTACTTC.

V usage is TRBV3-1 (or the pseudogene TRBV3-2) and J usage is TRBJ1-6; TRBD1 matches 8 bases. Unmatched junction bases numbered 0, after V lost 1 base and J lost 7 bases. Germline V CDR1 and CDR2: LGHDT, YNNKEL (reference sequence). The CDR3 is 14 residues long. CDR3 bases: TGTGCCAGCAGCCAAGCAGGGGGCAATTCACCCCTCCACTTT. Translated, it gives CASSQAGGNSPLHF.

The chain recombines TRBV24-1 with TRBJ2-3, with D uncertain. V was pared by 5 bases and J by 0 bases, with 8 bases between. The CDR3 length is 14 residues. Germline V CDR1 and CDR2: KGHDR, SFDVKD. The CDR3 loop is CATSGGTSTDTQYF. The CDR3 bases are TGTGCCACCAGTGGGGGAACTAGCACAGATACGCAGTATTTT.

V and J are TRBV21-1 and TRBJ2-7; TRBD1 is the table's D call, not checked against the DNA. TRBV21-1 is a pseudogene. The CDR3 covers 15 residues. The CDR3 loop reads CASSNLSTVNYEQYF. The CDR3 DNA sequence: TGTGCCAGCAGCAACCTCTCGACAGTAAACTACGAGCAGTACTTC.

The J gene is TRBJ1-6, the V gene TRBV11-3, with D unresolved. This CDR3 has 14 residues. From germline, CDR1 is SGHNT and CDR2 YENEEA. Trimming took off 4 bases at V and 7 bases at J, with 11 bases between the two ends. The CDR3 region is CASSSWDSNSPLHF. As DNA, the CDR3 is TGTGCCAGCAGCTCGTGGGATTCCAATTCACCCCTCCACTTT.

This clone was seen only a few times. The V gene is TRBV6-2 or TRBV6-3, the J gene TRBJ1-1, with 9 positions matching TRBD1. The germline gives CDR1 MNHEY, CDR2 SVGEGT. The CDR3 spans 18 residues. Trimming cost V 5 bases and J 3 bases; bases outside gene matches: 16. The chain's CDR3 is CASSPHLGRGQGDTEAFF. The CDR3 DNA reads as TGTGCCAGCAGTCCCCACCTAGGCCGGGGACAGGGCGACACTGAAGCTTTCTTT.

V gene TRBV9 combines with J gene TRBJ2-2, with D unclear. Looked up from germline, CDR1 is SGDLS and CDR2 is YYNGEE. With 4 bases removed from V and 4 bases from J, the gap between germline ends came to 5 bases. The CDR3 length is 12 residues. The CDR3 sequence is CASSLTTGELFF. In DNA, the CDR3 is TGTGCCAGCAGCCTTACCACCGGGGAGCTGTTTTTT.

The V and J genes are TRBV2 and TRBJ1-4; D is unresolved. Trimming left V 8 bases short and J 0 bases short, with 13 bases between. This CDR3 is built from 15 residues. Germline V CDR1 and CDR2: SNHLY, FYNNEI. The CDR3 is CASVGGAATNEKLFF. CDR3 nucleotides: TGTGCCAGCGTCGGAGGTGCAGCAACTAATGAAAAACTGTTTTTT.

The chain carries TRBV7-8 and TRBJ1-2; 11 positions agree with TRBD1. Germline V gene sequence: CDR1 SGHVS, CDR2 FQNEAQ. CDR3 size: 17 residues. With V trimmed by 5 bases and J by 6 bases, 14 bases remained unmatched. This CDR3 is CASSPGQGAIVIHGYTF. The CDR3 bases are TGTGCCAGCAGCCCTGGACAGGGGGCGATTGTTATACATGGCTACACCTTC.

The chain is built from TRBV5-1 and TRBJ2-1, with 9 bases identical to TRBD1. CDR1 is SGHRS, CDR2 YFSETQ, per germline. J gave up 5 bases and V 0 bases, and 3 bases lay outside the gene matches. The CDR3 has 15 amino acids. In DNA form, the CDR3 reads TGCGCCAGCAGCTTGGAACAGGGGGCTAACAATGAGCAGTTCTTC. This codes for CASSLEQGANNEQFF.